This record covers a single T cell receptor (beta chain). CDR1 and CDR2 from the germline V gene are MNHNY and SVGAGI (reference sequence). Trimming removed 6 bases at V and 0 bases at J, with 9 bases between. This CDR3 is built from 15 residues. This entry comes from a study of blood T cell repertoires in COVID-19. Study-level background: Collection of acute and convalescent COVID-19 samples took place in the United States, Italy and Spain. T cells, B-cell-depleted T cells, or PBMCs provided the cDNA or gDNA that served as material.

Per the study methods: Reference gene primer amplification gave nucleated cell count estimates. The repertoire was sequenced with immunoSEQ multiplex PCR; TCRdb's copy has only in-frame clones and lacks some. That table gives V, J and clone size, and the DNA gave D and trimming. This sample has roughly 130,000 clones, with 65% to 85% found just once. The TCR was taken from a man aged 65 to 85 with acute or convalescent COVID-19. The sample was peripheral blood. This rearrangement joins TRBV6-6 to TRBJ1-6; D not certain. The CDR3 spells CASRMLSSYNSPLHF. CDR3 bases: TGTGCCAGCAGGATGTTGAGCTCCTATAATTCACCCCTCCACTTT.